Below, 21 T cell receptor beta chains from the same sample are listed, as sequenced in a study of cytomegalovirus exposure and HLA in healthy donors. In the PCR, 60 Vbeta and 13 Jbeta primers were used. TCRdb's copy holds only in-frame clones and misses some; the assay was immunoSEQ multiplex PCR. The data hold roughly 100,000 clones, with 75% to 85% observed a single time. Source material: PBMCs. The receptors were gathered from a woman aged 18-29 years in good health and CMV-seropositive.

Relative to its sample, this clone is medium-sized (0.01 to 0.1%). V is TRBV6-5 and J is TRBJ2-3, with TRBD1 identical over 9 bases. The ends lost 4 bases at V and 8 bases at J; junction bases unmatched: 7. Per germline, CDR1 MNHEY and CDR2 SVGAGI. The CDR3 runs 14 residues. The CDR3 DNA reads as TGTGCCAGCAGTTTACAGGGGGCTCTCACTACGCAGTATTTT. Amino acids: CASSLQGALTTQYF.

The chain joins TRBV6-5 to TRBJ2-7; D may be TRBD1 (5 bases). V lost 0 bases, J lost 0 bases, and 12 bases lay in between. The CDR3 is 16 amino acids. Germline V lookup: CDR1 MNHEY, CDR2 SVGAGI. The CDR3: CASSYSGLDSSYEQYF. In DNA, the CDR3 is TGTGCCAGCAGTTACTCGGGGCTAGACAGCTCCTACGAGCAGTACTTC.

The chain is built from TRBV27 and TRBJ2-3; D ambiguous. Trimming left V 3 bases short and J 5 bases short, with 9 bases between. Germline V gene data show CDR1 as MNHEY and CDR2 as SMNVEV (reference sequence). CDR3 length: 13 residues. The CDR3 is CASSLSRLDTQYF. The CDR3 nucleotides read TGTGCCAGCAGTTTGAGTCGCCTAGATACGCAGTATTTT.

The rearrangement joins TRBV6-5 to TRBJ1-1; D unclear. The germline V gene has CDR1 MNHEY and CDR2 SVGAGI. Trimming took off 5 bases at V and 3 bases at J, with 13 bases between the two ends. The CDR3 extends over 14 amino acids. CDR3 protein: CASSPGLMYTEAFF. Written as DNA, the CDR3 is TGTGCCAGCAGTCCCGGACTGATGTACACTGAAGCTTTCTTT.

This clone turned up a few times. V gene TRBV15 combines with J gene TRBJ2-1, with 9 nucleotides matching TRBD2. J lost 2 bases, V lost 7 bases, and 6 bases had no gene match. Germline lookup yields CDR1 LNHNV and CDR2 YYDKDF (reference sequence). The CDR3 totals 15 residues. The chain's CDR3 is CATTALAGTYNEQFF. The CDR3 DNA reads TGTGCCACCACCGCACTAGCGGGCACCTACAATGAGCAGTTCTTC.

The genes are TRBV7-9 and TRBJ1-5; 7 bases align to TRBD1. The CDR3 runs to 15 residues. With V trimmed by 5 bases and J by 5 bases, 9 bases remained unmatched. CDR1 and CDR2 from the germline V gene are SEHNR and FQNEAQ (reference sequence). In DNA, the CDR3 is TGTGCCAGCAGCCCCCAGACAGGGTCGCATCAGCCCCAGCATTTT. The encoded protein is CASSPQTGSHQPQHF. The whole variable domain, remainder taken from reference TRBV7-9 and TRBJ1-5, is DTGVSQNPRHKITKRGQNVTFRCDPISEHNRLYWYRQTLGQGPEFLTYFQNEAQLEKSRLLSDRFSAERPKGSFSTLEIQRTEQGDSAMYLCASSPQTGSHQPQHFGDGTRLSIL.

The gene calls are TRBV4-1 and TRBJ1-5; D may be TRBD1 (6 bases). The V and J ends lost 1 base and 5 bases respectively, with 18 bases between them. The CDR3 is made up of 17 amino acids. Germline lookup yields CDR1 MGHRA and CDR2 YSYEKL. The CDR3: CASSQGPAGAGDQPQHF. CDR3 DNA: TGCGCCAGCAGCCAAGGTCCGGCAGGGGCCGGAGATCAGCCCCAGCATTTT.

The chain recombines TRBV30 with TRBJ2-5; weak D call: TRBD1 (6 bases). The J call is uncertain, as TRBJ2-7 better fits the DNA end. In germline, CDR1 is GTSNPN, CDR2 SVGIG (reference sequence). CDR3 length equals 15 residues. The CDR3 loop is CAWSMGAGVVYEQYF. The CDR3, as DNA: TGTGCCTGGAGTATGGGGGCAGGGGTAGTCTACGAGCAGTACTTC.

This clone was counted once. In DNA form, the CDR3 reads TGTGCCAGTAGCGTCCCCCGTGCCCGGGGTTTCATGAACACTGAAGCTTTCTTT. This codes for CASSVPRARGFMNTEAFF. The V and J genes are TRBV19 and TRBJ1-1; D unclear. The length of the CDR3 is 18 residues. The ends were cut back, 6 bases at V and 0 bases at J, with 23 bases in the middle. CDR1 and CDR2 (germline): LNHDA, SQIVND (reference sequence). The full variable domain, rest sourced from reference TRBV19 and TRBJ1-1, is DGGITQSPKYLFRKEGQNVTLSCEQNLNHDAMYWYRQDPGQGLRLIYYSQIVNDFQKGDIAEGYSVSREKKESFPLTVTSAQKNPTAFYLCASSVPRARGFMNTEAFFGQGTRLTVV.

This rearrangement joins TRBV29-1 to TRBJ1-5, with 7 positions matching TRBD1. The CDR3 consists of 15 residues. Germline CDR1 reads SQVTM; CDR2 reads ANQGSEA. Trimming at V came to 7 bases and at J to 1 base, leaving 10 bases not matched to a gene. CDR3 amino acids: CSGPKTGSSNQPQHF. In DNA, the CDR3 is TGCAGCGGACCTAAGACAGGGAGCAGCAATCAGCCCCAGCATTTT.

This chain links TRBV7-2 with TRBJ2-7, with 12 bases fitting TRBD2. CDR3 length: 19 amino acids. Germline V lookup: CDR1 SGHTA, CDR2 FQGNSA. With 5 bases clipped from V and 0 bases from J, the junction kept 14 bases outside the gene matches. The CDR3 reads CASSPWGLAGVPPSYEQYF. In DNA, the CDR3 is TGTGCCAGCAGCCCCTGGGGACTAGCGGGCGTCCCCCCCTCCTACGAGCAGTACTTC. The variable domain in full, with the rest retrieved from reference TRBV7-2 and TRBJ2-7, is GAGVSQSPSNKVTEKGKDVELRCDPISGHTALYWYRQSLGQGLEFLIYFQGNSAPDKSGLPSDRFSAERTGGSVSTLTIQRTQQEDSAVYLCASSPWGLAGVPPSYEQYFGPGTRLTVT.

The chain couples TRBV10-1 to TRBJ2-1; TRBD2 agrees at 8 bases. Germline V lookup: CDR1 WNHNN, CDR2 SYGVQD (reference sequence). This CDR3 has 14 residues. V trimming: 5 bases; J trimming: 5 bases; junction bases outside the gene matches: 5. The CDR3 DNA reads TGCGCCAGCAGTCCCGGGACTAGTCACAATGAGCAGTTCTTC. Protein product: CASSPGTSHNEQFF.

The V gene is TRBV6-5, the J gene TRBJ2-5; TRBD1 aligns across 7 bases. The CDR3 totals 14 residues. Looked up from germline, CDR1 is MNHEY and CDR2 is SVGAGI. Germline trimming cut 1 base from V and 2 bases from J; bases unmatched to any gene: 1. The CDR3 here is CASSYYRGQETQYF. Here the CDR3 DNA reads TGTGCCAGCAGTTACTACAGGGGACAAGAGACCCAGTACTTC.

This clone has only one observation. The V gene is TRBV5-1, the J gene TRBJ2-3, with 8 bases identical to TRBD2. The germline gives CDR1 SGHRS, CDR2 YFSETQ. The CDR3 has 14 amino acids. V gave up 1 base and J gave up 4 bases; unmatched junction bases: 2. The CDR3 DNA follows: TGCGCCAGCAGCTTGCTTAGCGGGGCAGATACGCAGTATTTT. It yields the protein CASSLLSGADTQYF.

The V gene is TRBV6-6, the J gene TRBJ2-7, with 8 bases that match TRBD2. V was clipped by 4 bases and J by 4 bases; unmatched bases: 9. The CDR3 has 15 amino acids. Germline loops: CDR1 MNHNY, CDR2 SVGAGI (reference sequence). CDR3 in amino acids: CASSSTGLVRYEQYF. The CDR3 coding sequence is TGTGCCAGCAGTTCCACGGGACTAGTGCGTTACGAGCAGTACTTC.

The chain joins TRBV5-1 to TRBJ2-6; TRBD1 agrees at 8 bases. Trimming took 1 base from V and 0 from J; bases not matched to a gene: 6. The CDR3 runs 18 residues. Germline V gene data show CDR1 as SGHRS and CDR2 as YFSETQ. DNA for the CDR3: TGCGCCAGCAGCTTGCCCCGGGACAGGAGCTCTGGGGCCAACGTCCTGACTTTC. Encoded protein: CASSLPRDRSSGANVLTF.

The chain employs TRBV7-6 and TRBJ2-3; D gene unclear. The CDR3 length is 14 residues. V lost 5 bases to trimming and J lost 4 bases, with 13 bases between them. The germline gives CDR1 SGHVS, CDR2 FNYEAQ. The chain's CDR3 is CASSPGGVPDTQYF. DNA for the CDR3: TGTGCCAGCAGCCCAGGTGGCGTGCCAGATACGCAGTATTTT.

The chain has TRBV18 and TRBJ2-1; 11 nucleotides agree with TRBD2. The CDR3 extends over 17 amino acids. With V trimmed by 3 bases and J by 7 bases, 11 bases remained unmatched. Germline V gives CDR1 KGHSH, CDR2 LQKENI. In DNA, the CDR3 is TGTGCCAGCTCACCGGAGACTAGCGGGACCATGGGGAATGAGCAGTTCTTC. As protein: CASSPETSGTMGNEQFF.

This chain connects TRBV27 to TRBJ1-1; the D gene is possibly TRBD1 (5 bases). Trimming left V 1 base short and J 4 bases short, with 7 bases between. The CDR3 is 13 amino acids. CDR1 MNHEY and CDR2 SMNVEV come from the germline V gene (reference sequence). The CDR3: CASSLFRGTEAFF. The CDR3 DNA is TGTGCCAGCAGTTTATTTAGGGGCACTGAAGCTTTCTTT.

The chain joins TRBV4-2 to TRBJ2-1; weak D call: TRBD2 (6 bases). With 4 bases removed from V and 7 bases from J, the gap between germline ends came to 17 bases. The CDR3 spans 15 residues. Per germline, CDR1 LGHNA and CDR2 YNFKEQ. CDR3 amino acids: CASSRPGGMVNEQFF. For the CDR3, the DNA is TGTGCCAGCAGCCGCCCGGGCGGGATGGTTAATGAGCAGTTCTTC.

The chain employs TRBV2 and TRBJ1-6; 8 bases are a match to TRBD1. The CDR3 loop spans 14 amino acids. Germline V lookup: CDR1 SNHLY, CDR2 FYNNEI. J lost 7 bases, V lost 6 bases, and 5 bases had no gene match. The CDR3 loop reads CASRAAGGNSPLHF. In DNA form, the CDR3 reads TGTGCCAGCAGGGCCGCAGGGGGCAATTCACCCCTCCACTTT.